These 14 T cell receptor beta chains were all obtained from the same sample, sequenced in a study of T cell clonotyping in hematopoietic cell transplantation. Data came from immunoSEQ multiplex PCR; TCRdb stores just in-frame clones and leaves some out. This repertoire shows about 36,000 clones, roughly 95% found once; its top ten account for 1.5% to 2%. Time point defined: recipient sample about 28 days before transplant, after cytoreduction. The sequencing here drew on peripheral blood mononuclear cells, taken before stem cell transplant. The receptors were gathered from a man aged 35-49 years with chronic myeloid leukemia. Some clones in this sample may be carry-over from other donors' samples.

In DNA, the CDR3 is TGTGCCTGGAGTGTACTCGACAGCTACACAGATACGCAGTATTTT. Protein product: CAWSVLDSYTDTQYF. This chain connects TRBV30 to TRBJ2-3, with D maybe TRBD1 (5 bases). The germline V gene has CDR1 GTSNPN and CDR2 SVGIG (reference sequence). The V and J ends lost 0 bases and 2 bases respectively, with 12 bases between them. There are 15 residues in the CDR3.

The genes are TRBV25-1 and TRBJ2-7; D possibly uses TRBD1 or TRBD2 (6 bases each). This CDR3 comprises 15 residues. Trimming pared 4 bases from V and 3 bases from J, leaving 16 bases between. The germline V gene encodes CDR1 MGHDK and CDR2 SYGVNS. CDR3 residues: CASSGSLGGVYEQYF. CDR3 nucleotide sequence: TGTGCCAGCAGTGGAAGTTTGGGGGGCGTCTACGAGCAGTACTTC.

As DNA, the CDR3 is TGTGCCTGGAGTGTTCGGCCAGCCACCGGGGAGCTGTTTTTT. It encodes CAWSVRPATGELFF. The rearrangement links TRBV30 to TRBJ2-2; D not certain. V was cut by 0 bases and J by 4 bases, with 9 bases left in between. The CDR3 loop spans 14 amino acids. Germline CDR1 is GTSNPN and CDR2 is SVGIG (reference sequence).

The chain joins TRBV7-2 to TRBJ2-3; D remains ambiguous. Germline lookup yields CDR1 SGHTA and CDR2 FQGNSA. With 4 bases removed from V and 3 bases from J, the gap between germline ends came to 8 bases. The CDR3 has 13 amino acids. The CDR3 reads CASSSSWTDTQYF. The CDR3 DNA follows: TGTGCCAGCAGCTCCTCCTGGACAGATACGCAGTATTTT. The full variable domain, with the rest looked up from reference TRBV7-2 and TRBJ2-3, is GAGVSQSPSNKVTEKGKDVELRCDPISGHTALYWYRQSLGQGLEFLIYFQGNSAPDKSGLPSDRFSAERTGGSVSTLTIQRTQQEDSAVYLCASSSSWTDTQYFGPGTRLTVL.

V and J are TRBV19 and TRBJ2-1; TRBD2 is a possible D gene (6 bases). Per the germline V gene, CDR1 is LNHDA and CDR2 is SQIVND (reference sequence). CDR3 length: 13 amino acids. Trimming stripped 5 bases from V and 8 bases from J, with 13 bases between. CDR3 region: CASSDRGGDEQFF. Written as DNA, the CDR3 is TGTGCCAGTAGTGATCGGGGAGGAGATGAGCAGTTCTTC.

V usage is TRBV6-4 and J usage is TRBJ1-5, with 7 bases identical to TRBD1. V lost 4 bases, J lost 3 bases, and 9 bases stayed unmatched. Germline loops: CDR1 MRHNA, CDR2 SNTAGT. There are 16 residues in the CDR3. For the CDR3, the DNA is TGTGCCAGCAGTGCCTATAACGGGACAGCCAATCAGCCCCAGCATTTT. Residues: CASSAYNGTANQPQHF.

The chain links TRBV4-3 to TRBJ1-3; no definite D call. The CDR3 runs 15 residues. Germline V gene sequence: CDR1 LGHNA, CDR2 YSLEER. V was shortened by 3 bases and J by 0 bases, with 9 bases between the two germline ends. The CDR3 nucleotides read TGCGCCAGCAGCCAGGGCCCGACCTCTGGAAACACCATATATTTT. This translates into CASSQGPTSGNTIYF.

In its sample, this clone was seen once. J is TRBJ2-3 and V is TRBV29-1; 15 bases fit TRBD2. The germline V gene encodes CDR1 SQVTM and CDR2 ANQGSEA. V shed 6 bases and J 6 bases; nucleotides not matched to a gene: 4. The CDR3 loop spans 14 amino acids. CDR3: CSVRTSGGADTQYF. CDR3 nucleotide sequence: TGCAGCGTGCGGACTAGCGGGGGGGCCGATACGCAGTATTTT.

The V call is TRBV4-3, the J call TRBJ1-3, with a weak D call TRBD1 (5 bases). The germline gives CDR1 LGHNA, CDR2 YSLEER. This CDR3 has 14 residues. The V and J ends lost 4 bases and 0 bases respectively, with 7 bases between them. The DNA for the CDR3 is TGCGCCAGCAGCCGGACAAACTCTGGAAACACCATATATTTT. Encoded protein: CASSRTNSGNTIYF.

The CDR3 protein is CASSPMTSGQETQYF. In nucleotides, the CDR3 is TGCGCCAGCAGCCCTATGACTAGCGGTCAAGAGACCCAGTACTTC. The chain couples TRBV5-1 to TRBJ2-5; 9 bases are shared with TRBD2. Unmatched junction bases numbered 6, after V lost 4 bases and J lost 2 bases. The germline gives CDR1 SGHRS, CDR2 YFSETQ. This CDR3 contains 15 residues.

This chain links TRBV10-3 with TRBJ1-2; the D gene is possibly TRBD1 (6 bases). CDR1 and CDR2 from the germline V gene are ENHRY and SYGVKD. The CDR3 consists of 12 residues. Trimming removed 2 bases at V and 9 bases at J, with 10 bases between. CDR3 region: CAISEIQGSYTF. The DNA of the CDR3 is TGTGCCATCAGTGAGATACAGGGAAGCTACACCTTC.

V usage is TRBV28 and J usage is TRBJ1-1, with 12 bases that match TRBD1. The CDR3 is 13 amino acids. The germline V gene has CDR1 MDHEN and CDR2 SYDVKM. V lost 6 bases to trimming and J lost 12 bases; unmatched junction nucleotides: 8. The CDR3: CASSLGTGGVPFF. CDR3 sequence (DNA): TGTGCCAGCAGCCTTGGGACAGGGGGCGTTCCTTTCTTT. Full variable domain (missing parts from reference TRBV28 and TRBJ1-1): DVKVTQSSRYLVKRTGEKVFLECVQDMDHENMFWYRQDPGLGLRLIYFSYDVKMKEKGDIPEGYSVSREKKERFSLILESASTNQTSMYLCASSLGTGGVPFFGQGTRLTVV.

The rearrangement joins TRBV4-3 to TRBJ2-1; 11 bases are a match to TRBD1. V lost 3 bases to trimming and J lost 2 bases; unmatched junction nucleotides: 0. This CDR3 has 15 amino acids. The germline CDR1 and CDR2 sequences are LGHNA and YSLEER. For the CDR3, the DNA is TGCGCCAGCAGCCAGGACAGGGGGCCCTACAATGAGCAGTTCTTC. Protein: CASSQDRGPYNEQFF.

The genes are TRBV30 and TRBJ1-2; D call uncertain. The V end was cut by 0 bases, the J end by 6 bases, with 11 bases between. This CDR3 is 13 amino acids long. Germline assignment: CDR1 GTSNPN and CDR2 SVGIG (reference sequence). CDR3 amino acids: CAWSVSRRDGYTF. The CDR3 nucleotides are TGTGCCTGGAGTGTGAGTCGAAGGGATGGCTACACCTTC.